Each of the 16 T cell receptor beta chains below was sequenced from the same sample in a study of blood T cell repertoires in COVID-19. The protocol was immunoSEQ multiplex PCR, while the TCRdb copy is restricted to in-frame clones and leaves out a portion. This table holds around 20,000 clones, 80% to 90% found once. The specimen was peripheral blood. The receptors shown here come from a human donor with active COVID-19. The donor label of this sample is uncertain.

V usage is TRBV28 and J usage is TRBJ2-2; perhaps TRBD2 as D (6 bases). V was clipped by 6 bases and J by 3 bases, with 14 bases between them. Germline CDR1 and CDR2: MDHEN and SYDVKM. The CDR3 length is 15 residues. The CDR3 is CASSRPGVHTGELFF. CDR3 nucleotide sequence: TGTGCCAGCAGCCGTCCGGGGGTGCACACCGGGGAGCTGTTTTTT.

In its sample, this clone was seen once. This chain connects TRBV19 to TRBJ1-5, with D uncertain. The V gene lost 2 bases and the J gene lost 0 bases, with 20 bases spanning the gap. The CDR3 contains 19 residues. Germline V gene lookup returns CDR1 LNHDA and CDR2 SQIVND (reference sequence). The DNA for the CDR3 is TGTGCCAGTAGTATATTCTCGCGACACCAACCATTTAGCAATCAGCCCCAGCATTTT. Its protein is CASSIFSRHQPFSNQPQHF.

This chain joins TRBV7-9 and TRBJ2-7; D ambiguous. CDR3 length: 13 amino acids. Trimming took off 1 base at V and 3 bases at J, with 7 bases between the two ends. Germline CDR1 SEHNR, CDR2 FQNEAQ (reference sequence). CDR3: CASSLDLSYEQYF. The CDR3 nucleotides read TGTGCCAGCAGCTTAGACCTTAGCTACGAGCAGTACTTC.

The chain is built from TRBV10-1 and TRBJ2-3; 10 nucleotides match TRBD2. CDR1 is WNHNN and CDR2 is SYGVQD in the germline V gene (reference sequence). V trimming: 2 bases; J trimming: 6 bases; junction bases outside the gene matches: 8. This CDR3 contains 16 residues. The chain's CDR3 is CASSEPPGTSEDTQYF. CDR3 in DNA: TGCGCCAGCAGTGAGCCACCGGGGACTAGCGAGGATACGCAGTATTTT.

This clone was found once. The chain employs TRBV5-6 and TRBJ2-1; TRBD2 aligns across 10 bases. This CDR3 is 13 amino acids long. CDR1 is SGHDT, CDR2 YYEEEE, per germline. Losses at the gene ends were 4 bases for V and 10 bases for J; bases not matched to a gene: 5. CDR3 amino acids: CASSDRTSGEQFF. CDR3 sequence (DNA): TGTGCCAGCAGCGATCGGACTAGCGGAGAGCAGTTCTTC.

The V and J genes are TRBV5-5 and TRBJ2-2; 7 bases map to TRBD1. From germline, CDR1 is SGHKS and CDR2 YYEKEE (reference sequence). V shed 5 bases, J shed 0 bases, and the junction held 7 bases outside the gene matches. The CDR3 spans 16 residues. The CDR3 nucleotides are TGTGCCAGCAGTCGGGACAGTTCCTCGAACACCGGGGAGCTGTTTTTT. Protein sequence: CASSRDSSSNTGELFF.

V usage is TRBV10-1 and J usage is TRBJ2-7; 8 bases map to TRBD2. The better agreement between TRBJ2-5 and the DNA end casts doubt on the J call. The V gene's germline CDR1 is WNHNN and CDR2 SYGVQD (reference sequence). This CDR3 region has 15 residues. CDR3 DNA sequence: TGCGCCAGCAGTGCCCAGCGGGGGCCTCAAGAGACCCAGTACTTC. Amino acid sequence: CASSAQRGPQETQYF.

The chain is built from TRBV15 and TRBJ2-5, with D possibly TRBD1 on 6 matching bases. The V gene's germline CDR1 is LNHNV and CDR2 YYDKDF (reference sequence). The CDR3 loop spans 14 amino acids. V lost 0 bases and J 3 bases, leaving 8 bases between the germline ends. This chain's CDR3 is CATSRDPGEETQYF. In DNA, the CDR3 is TGTGCCACCAGCAGAGATCCAGGGGAAGAGACCCAGTACTTC. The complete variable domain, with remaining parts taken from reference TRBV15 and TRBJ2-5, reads DAMVIQNPRYQVTQFGKPVTLSCSQTLNHNVMYWYQQKSSQAPKLLFHYYDKDFNNEADTPDNFQSRRPNTSFCFLDIRSPGLGDTAMYLCATSRDPGEETQYFGPGTRLLVL.

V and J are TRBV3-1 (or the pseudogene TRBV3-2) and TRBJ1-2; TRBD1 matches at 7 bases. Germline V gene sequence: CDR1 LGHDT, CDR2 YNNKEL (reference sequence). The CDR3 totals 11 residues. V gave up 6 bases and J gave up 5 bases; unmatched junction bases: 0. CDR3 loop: CASRQGYGYTF. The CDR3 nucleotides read TGTGCCAGCAGACAGGGGTATGGCTACACCTTC.

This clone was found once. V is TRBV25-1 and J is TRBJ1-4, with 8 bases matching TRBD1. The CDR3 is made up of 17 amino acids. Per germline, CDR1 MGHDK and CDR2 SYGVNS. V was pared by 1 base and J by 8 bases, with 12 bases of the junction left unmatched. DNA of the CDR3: TGTGCCAGCAGTGAATCCTTAGGGCAGGGGGCAGGGGAAAAACTGTTTTTT. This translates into CASSESLGQGAGEKLFF.

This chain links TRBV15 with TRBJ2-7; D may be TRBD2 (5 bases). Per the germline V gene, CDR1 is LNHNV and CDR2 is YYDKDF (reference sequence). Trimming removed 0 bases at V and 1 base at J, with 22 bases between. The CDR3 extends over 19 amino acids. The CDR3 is CATSRDKLIRRTESYEQYF. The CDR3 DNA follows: TGTGCCACCAGCAGAGATAAGTTAATTAGGCGGACTGAGTCCTACGAGCAGTACTTC.

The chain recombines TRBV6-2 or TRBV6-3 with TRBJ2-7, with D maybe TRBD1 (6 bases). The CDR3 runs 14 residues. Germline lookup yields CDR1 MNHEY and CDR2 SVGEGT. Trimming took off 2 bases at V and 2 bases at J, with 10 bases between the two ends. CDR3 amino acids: CASSYPQGPYEQYF. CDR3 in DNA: TGTGCCAGCAGTTACCCCCAGGGGCCCTACGAGCAGTACTTC.

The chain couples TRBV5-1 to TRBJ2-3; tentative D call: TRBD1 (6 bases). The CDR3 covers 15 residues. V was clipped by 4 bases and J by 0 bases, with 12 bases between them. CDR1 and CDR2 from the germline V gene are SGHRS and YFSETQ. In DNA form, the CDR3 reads TGCGCCAGCAGCGGGGGCAGAGTAAGCACAGATACGCAGTATTTT. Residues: CASSGGRVSTDTQYF.

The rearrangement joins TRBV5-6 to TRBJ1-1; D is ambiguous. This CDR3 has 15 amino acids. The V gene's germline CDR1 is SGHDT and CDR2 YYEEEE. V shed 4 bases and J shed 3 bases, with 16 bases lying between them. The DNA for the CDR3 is TGTGCCAGCAGCCGGGGAGGCACGGCGGACACTGAAGCTTTCTTT. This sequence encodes CASSRGGTADTEAFF.

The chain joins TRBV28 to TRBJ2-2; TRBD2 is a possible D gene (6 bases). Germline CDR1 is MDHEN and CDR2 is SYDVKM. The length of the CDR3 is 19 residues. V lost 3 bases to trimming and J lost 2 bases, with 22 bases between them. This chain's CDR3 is CASSFRPSRLDTNTGELFF. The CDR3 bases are TGTGCCAGCAGTTTCCGACCAAGCAGACTAGATACAAACACCGGGGAGCTGTTTTTT.

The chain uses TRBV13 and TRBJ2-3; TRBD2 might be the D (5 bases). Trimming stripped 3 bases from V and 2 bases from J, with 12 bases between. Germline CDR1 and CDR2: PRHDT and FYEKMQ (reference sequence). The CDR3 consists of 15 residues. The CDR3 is CASSFRTGNTDTQYF. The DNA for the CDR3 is TGTGCCAGCAGCTTCCGGACGGGGAACACAGATACGCAGTATTTT.